The rows below give T cell receptor beta chains drawn from one sample of a study of shared clonotypes between healthy human individuals. Method: immunoSEQ multiplex PCR; TCRdb's copy keeps in-frame clones and lacks some. The profile shows over 850,000 clones, about four fifths of them singletons. Sequencing input: memory CD4+ T cells from PBMCs. The receptors stem from a man aged 18 to 29 in good health. Some clones in this sample may be carry-over from other donors' samples. CDR3s include the opening cysteine and the closing phenylalanine or tryptophan. Fields, in order: CDR3 DNA, CDR3 protein, J gene, clone size, V gene, D gene. D genes are given only for firm matches. Rows may omit the clone size; those that give it use once, few, many or a size class.

CDR3nt: TGCAGTGCTAAACTCGGCAGTGGCTACACCTTC
CDR3aa: CSAKLGSGYTF
j_gene: TRBJ1-2
abundance: many
v_gene: TRBV20-1
d_gene: -

CDR3nt: TGCGCCAGCAGCTTTTTGACAGGGCAGAACACTGAAGCTTTCTTT
CDR3aa: CASSFLTGQNTEAFF
j_gene: TRBJ1-1
abundance: -
v_gene: TRBV5-1
d_gene: TRBD1

CDR3nt: TGTGCCAGCAGGGAGAGGCTAGCGGCTTACAATGAGCAGTTCTTC
CDR3aa: CASRERLAAYNEQFF
j_gene: TRBJ2-1
abundance: -
v_gene: TRBV13
d_gene: TRBD2

CDR3nt: TGTGCTAGTGGTTCTGGCTGGACACCTAACACTGAAGCTTTCTTT
CDR3aa: CASGSGWTPNTEAFF
j_gene: TRBJ1-1
abundance: -
v_gene: TRBV12-5
d_gene: -

CDR3nt: TGTGCCAGCACCGCAGGGAGGGGCATCACTGAAGCTTTCTTT
CDR3aa: CASTAGRGITEAFF
j_gene: TRBJ1-1
abundance: -
v_gene: TRBV6-5
d_gene: -

CDR3nt: TGTGCCAGCAAGGGGAACGCAGGGGGCTCTAACTATGGCTACACCTTC
CDR3aa: CASKGNAGGSNYGYTF
j_gene: TRBJ1-2
abundance: -
v_gene: TRBV28
d_gene: TRBD1

CDR3nt: TGTGCCTGGTCGAATGGACAGCCGTATGGGAATGAGCAGTTCTTC
CDR3aa: CAWSNGQPYGNEQFF
j_gene: TRBJ2-1
abundance: -
v_gene: TRBV30
d_gene: -

CDR3nt: TGTGCCAGCAGTGTGGGACCCGCAGGGTGGTACGAGCAGTACTTC
CDR3aa: CASSVGPAGWYEQYF
j_gene: TRBJ2-7
abundance: -
v_gene: TRBV2
d_gene: -

CDR3nt: TGTGCCGGGAGGACAGGGGGAAACACCATATATTTT
CDR3aa: CAGRTGGNTIYF
j_gene: TRBJ1-3
abundance: -
v_gene: TRBV2
d_gene: TRBD1

CDR3nt: TGTGCCAGCAGCTTATTATCCATGCGGGAGTCTCCCTACGAGCAGTACTTC
CDR3aa: CASSLLSMRESPYEQYF
j_gene: TRBJ2-7
abundance: -
v_gene: TRBV7-2
d_gene: TRBD2

CDR3nt: TGTGCCAGCAGGATTAATAGTCTTCGGGATAGCAATCAGCCCCAGCATTTT
CDR3aa: CASRINSLRDSNQPQHF
j_gene: TRBJ1-5
abundance: few
v_gene: TRBV7-8
d_gene: -

CDR3nt: TGTGCCAGTAGTATAATTTACCGGACTCGGAACACCGGGGAGCTGTTTTTT
CDR3aa: CASSIIYRTRNTGELFF
j_gene: TRBJ2-2
abundance: -
v_gene: TRBV19
d_gene: -

CDR3nt: TGTGCCAGCAGCTCAATTGGAGGAAACACCATATATTTT
CDR3aa: CASSSIGGNTIYF
j_gene: TRBJ1-3
abundance: -
v_gene: TRBV11-2
d_gene: -

CDR3nt: TGTGCCAGCACCGGACTAGCGGAAAACACCGGGGAGCTGTTTTTT
CDR3aa: CASTGLAENTGELFF
j_gene: TRBJ2-2
abundance: -
v_gene: TRBV25-1
d_gene: TRBD2

CDR3nt: TGTGCCAGCAGTGTGGCAGGTCTAACGATCGAAAAACTGTTTTTT
CDR3aa: CASSVAGLTIEKLFF
j_gene: TRBJ1-4
abundance: once
v_gene: TRBV25-1
d_gene: -